This entry concerns a single T cell receptor beta chain. Its antigen is not identified. This entry is derived from a study of shared clonotypes between healthy human individuals. Study at large: The study used three CD4 naive, three CD4 memory, two CD8 naive and one CD8 memory plate per donor. Findings and limits, study-wide: For sorted subsets, rarefaction showed incomplete sequencing despite large depth.

Germline V gives CDR1 PRHDT, CDR2 FYEKMQ (reference sequence). The V gene lost 4 bases and the J gene lost 7 bases, with 10 bases spanning the gap. The CDR3 consists of 12 residues. Clones were read by immunoSEQ multiplex PCR, and TCRdb kept only the in-frame ones, dropping some. This sample has about 2.4 million clones, with over 85% found just once. Sequenced input: naive CD4+ T cells from PBMCs. Subset specified: CD45RA+ positively selected. The TCR originated in a man between 18 and 35 years old in good health. Some clones in this sample may be carry-over from other donors' samples. The rearrangement links TRBV13 to TRBJ1-2; maybe TRBD1 (5 bases). CDR3 sequence: CASSSRRVGYTF. The CDR3 DNA is TGTGCCAGCAGCTCTCGCAGGGTTGGCTACACCTTC.